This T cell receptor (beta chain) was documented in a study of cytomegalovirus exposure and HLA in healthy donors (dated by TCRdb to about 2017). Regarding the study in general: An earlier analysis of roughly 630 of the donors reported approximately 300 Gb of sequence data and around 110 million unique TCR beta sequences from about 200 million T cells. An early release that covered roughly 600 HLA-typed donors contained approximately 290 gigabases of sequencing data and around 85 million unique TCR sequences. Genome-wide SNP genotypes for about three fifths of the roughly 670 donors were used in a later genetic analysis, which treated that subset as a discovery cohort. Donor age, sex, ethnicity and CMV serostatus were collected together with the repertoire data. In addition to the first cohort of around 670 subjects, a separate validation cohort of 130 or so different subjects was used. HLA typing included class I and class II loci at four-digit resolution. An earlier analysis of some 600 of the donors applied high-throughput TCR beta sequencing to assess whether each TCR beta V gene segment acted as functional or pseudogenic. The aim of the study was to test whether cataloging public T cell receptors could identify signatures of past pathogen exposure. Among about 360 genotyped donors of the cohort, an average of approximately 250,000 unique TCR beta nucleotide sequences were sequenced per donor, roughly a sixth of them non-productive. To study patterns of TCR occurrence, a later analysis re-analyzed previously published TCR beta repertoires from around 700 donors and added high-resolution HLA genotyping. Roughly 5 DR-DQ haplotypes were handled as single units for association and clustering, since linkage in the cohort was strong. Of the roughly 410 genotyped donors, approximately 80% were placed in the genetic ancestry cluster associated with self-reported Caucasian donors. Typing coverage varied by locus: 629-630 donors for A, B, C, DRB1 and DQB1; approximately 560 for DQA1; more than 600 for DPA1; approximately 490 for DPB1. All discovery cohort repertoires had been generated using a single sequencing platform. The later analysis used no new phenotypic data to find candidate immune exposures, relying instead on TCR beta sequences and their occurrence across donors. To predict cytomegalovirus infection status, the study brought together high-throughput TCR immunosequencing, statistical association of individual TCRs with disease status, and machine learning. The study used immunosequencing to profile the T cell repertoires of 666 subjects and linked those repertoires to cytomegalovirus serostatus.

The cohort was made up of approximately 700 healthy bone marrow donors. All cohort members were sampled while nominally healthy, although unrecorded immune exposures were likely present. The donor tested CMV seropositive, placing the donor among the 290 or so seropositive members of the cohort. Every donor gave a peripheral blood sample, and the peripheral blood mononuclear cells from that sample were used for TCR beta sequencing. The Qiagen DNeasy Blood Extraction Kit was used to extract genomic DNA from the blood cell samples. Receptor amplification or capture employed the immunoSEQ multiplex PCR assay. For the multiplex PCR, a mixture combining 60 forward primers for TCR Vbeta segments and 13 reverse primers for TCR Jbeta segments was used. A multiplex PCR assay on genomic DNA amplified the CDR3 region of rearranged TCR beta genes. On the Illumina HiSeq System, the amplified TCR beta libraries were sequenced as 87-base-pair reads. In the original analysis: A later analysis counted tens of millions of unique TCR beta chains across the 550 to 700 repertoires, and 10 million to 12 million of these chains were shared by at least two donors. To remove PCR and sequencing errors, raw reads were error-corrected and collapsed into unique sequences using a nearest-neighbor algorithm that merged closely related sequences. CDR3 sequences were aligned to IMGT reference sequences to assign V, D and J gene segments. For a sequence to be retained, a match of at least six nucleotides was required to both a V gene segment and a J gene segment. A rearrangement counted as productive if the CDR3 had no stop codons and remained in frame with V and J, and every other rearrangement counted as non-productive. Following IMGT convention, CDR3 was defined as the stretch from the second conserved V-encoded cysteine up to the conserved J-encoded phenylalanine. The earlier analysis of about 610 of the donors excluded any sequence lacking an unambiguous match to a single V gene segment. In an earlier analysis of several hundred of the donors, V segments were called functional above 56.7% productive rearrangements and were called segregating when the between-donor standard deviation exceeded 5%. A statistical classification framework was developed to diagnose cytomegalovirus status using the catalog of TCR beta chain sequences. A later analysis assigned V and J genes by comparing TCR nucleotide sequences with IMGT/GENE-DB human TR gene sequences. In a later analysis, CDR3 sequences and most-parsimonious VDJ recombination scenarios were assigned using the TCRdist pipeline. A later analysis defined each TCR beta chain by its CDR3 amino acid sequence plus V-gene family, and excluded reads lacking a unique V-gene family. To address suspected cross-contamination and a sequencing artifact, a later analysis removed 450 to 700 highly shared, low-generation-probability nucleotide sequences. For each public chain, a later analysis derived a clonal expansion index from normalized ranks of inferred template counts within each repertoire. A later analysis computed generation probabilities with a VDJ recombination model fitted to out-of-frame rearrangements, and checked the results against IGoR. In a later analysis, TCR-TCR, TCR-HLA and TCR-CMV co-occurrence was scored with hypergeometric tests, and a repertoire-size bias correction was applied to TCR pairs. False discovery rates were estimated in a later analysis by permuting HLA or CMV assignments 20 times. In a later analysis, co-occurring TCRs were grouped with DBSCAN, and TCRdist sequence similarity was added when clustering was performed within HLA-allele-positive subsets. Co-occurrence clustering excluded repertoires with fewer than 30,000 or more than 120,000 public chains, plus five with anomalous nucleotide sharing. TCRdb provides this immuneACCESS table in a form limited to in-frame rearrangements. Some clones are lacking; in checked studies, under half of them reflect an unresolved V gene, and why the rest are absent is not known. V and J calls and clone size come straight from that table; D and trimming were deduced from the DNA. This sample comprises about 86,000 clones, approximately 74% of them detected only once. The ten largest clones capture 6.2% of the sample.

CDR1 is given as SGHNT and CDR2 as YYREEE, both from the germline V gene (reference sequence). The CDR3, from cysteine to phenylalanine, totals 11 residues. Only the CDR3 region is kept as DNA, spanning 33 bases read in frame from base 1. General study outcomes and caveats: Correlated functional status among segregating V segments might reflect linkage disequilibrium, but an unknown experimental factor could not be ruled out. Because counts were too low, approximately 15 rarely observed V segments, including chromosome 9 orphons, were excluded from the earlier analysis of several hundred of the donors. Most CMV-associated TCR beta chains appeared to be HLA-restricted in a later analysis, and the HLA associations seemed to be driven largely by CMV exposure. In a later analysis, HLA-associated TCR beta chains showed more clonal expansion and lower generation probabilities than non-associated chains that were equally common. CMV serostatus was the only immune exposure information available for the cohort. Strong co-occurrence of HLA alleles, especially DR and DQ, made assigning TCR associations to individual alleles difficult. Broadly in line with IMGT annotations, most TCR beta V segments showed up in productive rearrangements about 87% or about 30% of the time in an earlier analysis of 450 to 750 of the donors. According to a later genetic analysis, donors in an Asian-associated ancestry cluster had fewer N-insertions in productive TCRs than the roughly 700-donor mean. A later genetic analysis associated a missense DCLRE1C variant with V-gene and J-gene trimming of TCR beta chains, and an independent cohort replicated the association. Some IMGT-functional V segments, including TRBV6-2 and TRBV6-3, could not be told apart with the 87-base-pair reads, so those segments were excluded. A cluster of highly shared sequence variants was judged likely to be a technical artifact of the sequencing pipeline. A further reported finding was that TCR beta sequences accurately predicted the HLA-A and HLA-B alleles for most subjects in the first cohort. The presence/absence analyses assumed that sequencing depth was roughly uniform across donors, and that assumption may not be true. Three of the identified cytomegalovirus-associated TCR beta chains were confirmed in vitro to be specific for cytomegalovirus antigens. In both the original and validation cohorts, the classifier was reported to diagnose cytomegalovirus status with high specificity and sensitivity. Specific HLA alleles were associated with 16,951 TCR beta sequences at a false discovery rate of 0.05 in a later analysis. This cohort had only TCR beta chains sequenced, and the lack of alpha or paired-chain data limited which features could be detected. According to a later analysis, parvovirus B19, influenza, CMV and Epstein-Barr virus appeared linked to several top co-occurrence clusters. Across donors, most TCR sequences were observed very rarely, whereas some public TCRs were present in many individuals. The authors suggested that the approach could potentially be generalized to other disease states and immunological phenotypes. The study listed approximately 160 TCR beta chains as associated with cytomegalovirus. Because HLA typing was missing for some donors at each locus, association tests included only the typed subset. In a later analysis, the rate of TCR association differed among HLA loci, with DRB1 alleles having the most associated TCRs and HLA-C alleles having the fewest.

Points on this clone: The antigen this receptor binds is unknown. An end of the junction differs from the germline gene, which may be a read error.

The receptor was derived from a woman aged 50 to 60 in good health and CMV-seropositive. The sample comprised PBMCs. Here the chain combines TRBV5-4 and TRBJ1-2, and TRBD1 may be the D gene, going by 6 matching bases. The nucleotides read TGTGCCAGCAGCTCCGGGACACCAGTTCACTTC. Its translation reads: CASSSGTPVHF.